One sample yielded the 21 T cell receptor beta chains listed below, sequenced in a study of STAT3 mutations in large granular lymphocyte leukemia. Assay used: immunoSEQ multiplex PCR; TCRdb lists only in-frame clones, some missing. The sample has about 42,000 clones, about 81% seen once. These TCRs' antigens remain unknown. Notes on the study in general: Every T-cell large granular lymphocyte leukemia patient had at least one immunodominant TCR beta clonotype.

Sequencing was done on a sample of PBMCs. Receptor source: a human donor with T large granular lymphocyte leukemia. Some clones in this sample may be carry-over from other donors' samples.

The V call is TRBV19, the J call TRBJ1-5; 8 bases line up with TRBD1. V lost 3 bases to trimming and J lost 2 bases; unmatched junction nucleotides: 3. Germline V gene data show CDR1 as LNHDA and CDR2 as SQIVND (reference sequence). The CDR3 extends over 15 amino acids. CDR3 nucleotide sequence: TGTGCCAGTAGTATGCGGGGACAGGGCAATCAGCCCCAGCATTTT. This encodes CASSMRGQGNQPQHF.

The chain couples TRBV9 to TRBJ1-1; D not resolved. This CDR3 is built from 15 residues. V lost 2 bases to trimming and J lost 4 bases, with 15 bases between them. CDR1 is SGDLS, CDR2 YYNGEE, per germline. CDR3 coding DNA: TGTGCCAGCAGCGTGGCCTCGGCTGTGCCCACTGAAGCTTTCTTT. Translated, it gives CASSVASAVPTEAFF.

The chain combines TRBV5-4 with TRBJ1-4; a possible D gene is TRBD1 (5 bases). Trimming stripped 0 bases from V and 2 bases from J, with 8 bases between. The CDR3 sequence is 15 residues long. From germline, CDR1 is SGHNT and CDR2 YYREEE (reference sequence). CDR3 sequence: CASSLGRQTNEKLFF. Written as DNA, the CDR3 is TGTGCCAGCAGCTTGGGGAGACAGACTAATGAAAAACTGTTTTTT.

V is TRBV10-2 and J is TRBJ2-5, with D perhaps TRBD2 (6 bases). V was cut by 8 bases and J by 5 bases, with 12 bases left in between. CDR1 WSHSY and CDR2 SAAADI come from the germline V gene. The CDR3 length is 12 residues. CDR3 nucleotides: TGCGCCAGCTGGCGGGGCTGGGAGACCCAGTACTTC. Its translation: CASWRGWETQYF.

The chain couples TRBV4-2 to TRBJ2-3; 7 bases align to TRBD2. CDR3 length: 16 amino acids. Unmatched junction bases numbered 7, after V lost 2 bases and J lost 2 bases. From germline, CDR1 is LGHNA and CDR2 YNFKEQ. CDR3: CASSQKGLADTDTQYF. As DNA, the CDR3 is TGTGCCAGCAGCCAAAAGGGGCTAGCGGACACAGATACGCAGTATTTT.

The gene calls are TRBV10-3 and TRBJ2-3, with D perhaps matching TRBD1 or TRBD2 (6 bases each). Germline V lookup: CDR1 ENHRY, CDR2 SYGVKD. The CDR3 runs 15 residues. The V and J ends lost 10 bases and 0 bases respectively, with 17 bases between them. CDR3 in DNA: TGTGCCACTAACTTGGGGGGCGCTAGCACAGATACGCAGTATTTT. Encoded protein: CATNLGGASTDTQYF.

V is TRBV10-2 and J is TRBJ1-2, with 8 positions matching TRBD1. V lost 8 bases to trimming and J lost 4 bases; unmatched junction nucleotides: 3. The CDR3 sequence is 12 residues long. In germline, CDR1 is WSHSY, CDR2 SAAADI. The CDR3 here is CASGQGGYGYTF. DNA for the CDR3: TGCGCCAGCGGACAGGGCGGCTATGGCTACACCTTC.

V is TRBV5-1 and J is TRBJ1-1, with 7 bases identical to TRBD1. Germline lookup yields CDR1 SGHRS and CDR2 YFSETQ. Germline trimming cut 4 bases from V and 2 bases from J; bases unmatched to any gene: 8. The CDR3 runs to 15 residues. CDR3 in amino acids: CASSAAQGKNTEAFF. CDR3 in DNA: TGCGCCAGCAGCGCGGCACAGGGGAAAAACACTGAAGCTTTCTTT.

V usage is TRBV7-6 and J usage is TRBJ1-2; D gene uncertain. The germline gives CDR1 SGHVS, CDR2 FNYEAQ. Trimming took 1 base from V and 2 from J, leaving 5 bases between them. There are 13 residues in the CDR3. In nucleotides, the CDR3 is TGTGCCAGCAGCTTAGAACAGAACTATGGCTACACCTTC. Protein sequence: CASSLEQNYGYTF.

The gene calls are TRBV5-4 and TRBJ2-1; D is perhaps TRBD1 (5 bases). Germline V CDR1 and CDR2: SGHNT, YYREEE (reference sequence). Trimming pared 4 bases from V and 5 bases from J, leaving 16 bases between. The CDR3 runs 15 residues. The CDR3 is CASSPVWGTHNEQFF. Written as DNA, the CDR3 is TGTGCCAGCAGCCCGGTTTGGGGCACCCACAATGAGCAGTTCTTC.

This chain connects TRBV5-1 to TRBJ2-3; 7 bases are shared with TRBD2. Trimming took 2 bases from V and 1 from J; bases not matched to a gene: 4. This CDR3 comprises 15 residues. CDR1 is SGHRS and CDR2 is YFSETQ in the germline V gene. The CDR3 region is CASSLAGLGTDTQYF. CDR3 nucleotide sequence: TGCGCCAGCAGCTTAGCGGGGCTGGGCACAGATACGCAGTATTTT.

This rearrangement joins TRBV18 to TRBJ2-1; 9 bases match TRBD2. The CDR3 extends over 17 amino acids. Trimming took 1 base from V and 2 from J; bases not matched to a gene: 6. The germline V gene has CDR1 KGHSH and CDR2 LQKENI. CDR3 region: CASSPRLAGSPYNEQFF. CDR3 DNA sequence: TGTGCCAGCTCACCACGGCTAGCGGGATCTCCCTACAATGAGCAGTTCTTC.

The V call is TRBV5-1, the J call TRBJ2-1; 8 nucleotides agree with TRBD1. The germline CDR1 and CDR2 sequences are SGHRS and YFSETQ. Losses at the gene ends were 4 bases for V and 5 bases for J; bases not matched to a gene: 8. This CDR3 region has 15 residues. This chain's CDR3 is CASSLGQGSHNEQFF. The CDR3 region has the DNA TGCGCCAGCAGCCTCGGACAGGGAAGTCACAATGAGCAGTTCTTC.

The chain couples TRBV7-9 to TRBJ2-5; 10 bases map to TRBD1. V shed 5 bases and J 2 bases; nucleotides not matched to a gene: 8. The CDR3 contains 16 residues. CDR1 and CDR2 from the germline V gene are SEHNR and FQNEAQ (reference sequence). In nucleotides, the CDR3 is TGTGCCAGCAGCACAAACCCGGGACAGGGGCAAGAGACCCAGTACTTC. It is translated as CASSTNPGQGQETQYF.

This clone was observed a single time. The chain is built from TRBV10-3 and TRBJ1-3; 7 bases are shared with TRBD1. The CDR3 consists of 17 residues. V lost 6 bases to trimming and J lost 0 bases; unmatched junction nucleotides: 11. Germline CDR1 is ENHRY and CDR2 is SYGVKD. CDR3 nucleotide sequence: TGTGCCATCAGCGGAAACCGTGGACAGGACTCTGGAAACACCATATATTTT. This codes for CAISGNRGQDSGNTIYF.

Remarks on this clone: The identical CDR3 is also encoded by other nucleotide sequences in the sample. V is TRBV5-1 and J is TRBJ2-5; 11 nucleotides agree with TRBD2. This CDR3 is built from 14 residues. Trimming cost V 2 bases and J 3 bases; bases outside gene matches: 0. Germline CDR1 SGHRS, CDR2 YFSETQ. DNA of the CDR3: TGCGCCAGCAGCTTACTAGCGGGGGAAGAGACCCAGTACTTC. Its protein product is CASSLLAGEETQYF.

The J gene is TRBJ1-2, the V gene TRBV5-6; D call uncertain. The germline V gene has CDR1 SGHDT and CDR2 YYEEEE. This CDR3 is built from 11 residues. The V gene lost 2 bases and the J gene lost 8 bases, with 7 bases spanning the gap. The CDR3 DNA sequence: TGTGCCAGCAGCTTCTTCTCCGGCTACACCTTC. As protein: CASSFFSGYTF.

J is TRBJ2-1 and V is TRBV19; 8 bases fit TRBD2. With V trimmed by 3 bases and J by 7 bases, 8 bases remained unmatched. This CDR3 has 15 residues. CDR1 and CDR2 (germline): LNHDA, SQIVND (reference sequence). For the CDR3, the DNA is TGTGCCAGTAGTATCTTAAGCGGGGGAAGTAATGAGCAGTTCTTC. This translates into CASSILSGGSNEQFF.

The rearrangement uses TRBV28 and TRBJ1-1; D remains unclear. Germline lookup yields CDR1 MDHEN and CDR2 SYDVKM. Trimming pared 7 bases from V and 7 bases from J, leaving 13 bases between. CDR3 size: 12 residues. The CDR3 DNA reads TGTGCCAGCACCCCAACCCGGGGTGAAGCTTTCTTT. It encodes CASTPTRGEAFF.

The CDR3 DNA reads as TGCGCCAGCAGCTTACTGGGAAAGAACTATGGCTACACCTTC. This gives the protein CASSLLGKNYGYTF. The chain recombines TRBV10-2 with TRBJ1-2; D uncertain. Germline loops: CDR1 WSHSY, CDR2 SAAADI. V gave up 6 bases and J gave up 2 bases, with 13 bases separating them. The CDR3 has 14 residues.

The V gene is TRBV5-1, the J gene TRBJ1-3; TRBD1 agrees at 10 bases. The germline V gene encodes CDR1 SGHRS and CDR2 YFSETQ. The length of the CDR3 is 15 residues. The V and J ends lost 6 bases and 5 bases, in that order; junction bases with no gene match: 8. The CDR3 loop is CASNRTGGPRNTIYF. CDR3 DNA sequence: TGCGCCAGCAATCGGACAGGGGGTCCAAGAAACACCATATATTTT.